This TCR beta chain was identified during a study of T cell responses to AZD1222 COVID-19 vaccine. Sequencing was performed with immunoSEQ multiplex PCR; in TCRdb, only in-frame clones are kept and a portion is missing. The sample yields around 100,000 clones, around 90% seen once. Germline V CDR1 and CDR2: KGHSH, LQKENI. V gave up 3 bases and J gave up 5 bases; unmatched junction bases: 8. There are 15 residues in the CDR3. This clone was counted a few times. The sequence was obtained from an adult in good health. The chain has TRBV18 and TRBJ2-5; 8 bases match TRBD1. This material consisted of peripheral blood, taken on day 0 of AZD1222 vaccination. The CDR3 sequence: CASSPRGQGGETQYF. The DNA for the CDR3 is TGTGCCAGCTCACCGAGAGGACAGGGAGGCGAGACCCAGTACTTC.